A selection of T cell receptor beta chains follows, all from one sample in a study of early T cells in non-severe SARS-CoV-2 infection. TCRdb ran MiXCR on the 5' RACE reads and lists one entry per CDR3 protein. Of about 29,000 distinct CDR3 sequences in the sample, roughly 5% were seen once. The sample was whole blood. The receptors here all came from an adult who was a healthcare worker with PCR-confirmed SARS-CoV-2 infection or an uninfected control (not recorded which). Both conserved end residues are part of each CDR3. A D gene is named only where the DNA matches it firmly. A row's size may be missing; if present it is once, few, many or a size class.

V gene: TRBV12-3/TRBV12-4
clone size: few
CDR3 length: 15
D gene: .
J gene: TRBJ2-4
CDR3 protein: CASSRDAEAKNIQYF
CDR3 DNA: TGTGCCAGCAGCCGGGACGCCGAAGCCAAAAACATTCAGTACTTC

V gene: TRBV29-1
clone size: few
CDR3 length: 13
D gene: .
J gene: TRBJ2-3
CDR3 protein: CSSGTGITDTQYF
CDR3 DNA: TGCAGCAGTGGGACGGGAATCACAGATACGCAGTATTTT

V gene: TRBV6-1
clone size: many
CDR3 length: 14
D gene: TRBD1
J gene: TRBJ2-7
CDR3 protein: CASSTGDRDYEQYF
CDR3 DNA: TGTGCCAGCAGTACCGGGGACAGGGACTACGAGCAGTACTTC

V gene: TRBV20-1
clone size: many
CDR3 length: 16
D gene: TRBD2
J gene: TRBJ2-2
CDR3 protein: CSARDTGGRSTGELFF
CDR3 DNA: TGCAGTGCTAGAGACACGGGGGGGCGATCCACCGGGGAGCTGTTTTTT

V gene: TRBV14
clone size: many
CDR3 length: 13
D gene: TRBD1
J gene: TRBJ1-2
CDR3 protein: CASSPGTEYGYTF
CDR3 DNA: TGTGCCAGCAGCCCCGGGACAGAGTATGGCTACACCTTC

V gene: TRBV7-2
clone size: many
CDR3 length: 15
D gene: TRBD1
J gene: TRBJ1-2
CDR3 protein: CASSPSWGQNYGYTF
CDR3 DNA: TGTGCCAGCAGCCCTAGTTGGGGACAGAACTATGGCTACACCTTC

V gene: TRBV7-2
clone size: many
CDR3 length: 14
D gene: .
J gene: TRBJ2-1
CDR3 protein: CASSRERRRNEQFF
CDR3 DNA: TGTGCCAGCAGCCGGGAAAGGAGGAGGAATGAGCAGTTCTTC

V gene: TRBV2
clone size: .
CDR3 length: 14
D gene: .
J gene: TRBJ2-7
CDR3 protein: CASNLTPSVHEQYF
CDR3 DNA: TGTGCCAGCAACCTGACACCATCGGTCCACGAGCAGTACTTC

V gene: TRBV29-1
clone size: many
CDR3 length: 13
D gene: .
J gene: TRBJ2-1
CDR3 protein: CSVVGLSYNEQFF
CDR3 DNA: TGCAGCGTTGTTGGGTTATCCTACAATGAGCAGTTCTTC

V gene: TRBV12-5
clone size: many
CDR3 length: 19
D gene: TRBD1
J gene: TRBJ2-2
CDR3 protein: CASGLQGQGAKSNTGELFF
CDR3 DNA: TGTGCTAGTGGTTTGCAGGGACAGGGGGCAAAATCGAACACCGGGGAGCTGTTTTTT

V gene: TRBV25-1
clone size: .
CDR3 length: 13
D gene: .
J gene: TRBJ2-7
CDR3 protein: CASQTGLSYEQYF
CDR3 DNA: TGTGCCAGCCAGACAGGACTCTCCTACGAGCAGTACTTC

V gene: TRBV5-1
clone size: many
CDR3 length: 14
D gene: TRBD2
J gene: TRBJ2-7
CDR3 protein: CASSLTSGGGEQYF
CDR3 DNA: TGCGCCAGCAGCTTAACTAGCGGGGGAGGCGAGCAGTACTTC

V gene: TRBV18
clone size: many
CDR3 length: 16
D gene: TRBD1
J gene: TRBJ1-2
CDR3 protein: CASSPGQGAPSYGYTF
CDR3 DNA: TGTGCCAGCTCGCCGGGACAGGGGGCGCCGAGCTATGGCTACACCTTC

V gene: TRBV4-2
clone size: many
CDR3 length: 16
D gene: TRBD2
J gene: TRBJ2-1
CDR3 protein: CASSQGSGGTYNEQFF
CDR3 DNA: TGTGCCAGCAGCCAAGGGAGCGGGGGGACTTACAATGAGCAGTTCTTC

V gene: TRBV20-1
clone size: many
CDR3 length: 16
D gene: TRBD2
J gene: TRBJ2-3
CDR3 protein: CSATRSAGGDEDTQYF
CDR3 DNA: TGCAGTGCTACCCGGTCAGCGGGGGGCGATGAAGATACGCAGTATTTT

V gene: TRBV2
clone size: .
CDR3 length: 16
D gene: .
J gene: TRBJ1-6
CDR3 protein: CASSEAGRGEGSPLHF
CDR3 DNA: TGTGCCAGCAGTGAAGCAGGCAGGGGAGAAGGATCACCCCTCCACTTT

V gene: TRBV30
clone size: many
CDR3 length: 16
D gene: TRBD1
J gene: TRBJ1-1
CDR3 protein: CAWSRINRGGPIEAFF
CDR3 DNA: TGTGCCTGGAGCCGTATAAACAGGGGTGGACCTATTGAAGCTTTCTTT

V gene: TRBV20-1
clone size: few
CDR3 length: 16
D gene: .
J gene: TRBJ2-3
CDR3 protein: CSALAGAAISTDTQYF
CDR3 DNA: TGCAGTGCTCTTGCCGGGGCCGCCATTAGCACAGATACGCAGTATTTT

V gene: TRBV4-1
clone size: many
CDR3 length: 16
D gene: TRBD1
J gene: TRBJ1-1
CDR3 protein: CASSQGRDREFTEAFF
CDR3 DNA: TGCGCCAGCAGCCAAGGCCGGGACAGGGAGTTCACTGAAGCTTTCTTT

V gene: TRBV30
clone size: many
CDR3 length: 11
D gene: .
J gene: TRBJ1-1
CDR3 protein: CAWFGIAEAFF
CDR3 DNA: TGTGCCTGGTTTGGGATCGCTGAAGCTTTCTTT

V gene: TRBV15
clone size: many
CDR3 length: 13
D gene: TRBD1
J gene: TRBJ1-1
CDR3 protein: CAARTGWGTEAFF
CDR3 DNA: TGTGCCGCCAGGACAGGGTGGGGCACTGAAGCTTTCTTT

V gene: TRBV14
clone size: few
CDR3 length: 18
D gene: .
J gene: TRBJ1-3
CDR3 protein: CASSQLRSSLSSGNTIYF
CDR3 DNA: TGTGCCAGCAGCCAACTCCGGTCGTCCTTGAGCTCTGGAAACACCATATATTTT

V gene: TRBV29-1
clone size: many
CDR3 length: 14
D gene: .
J gene: TRBJ1-1
CDR3 protein: CSVAHRILNTEAFF
CDR3 DNA: TGCAGCGTTGCCCACCGAATCCTGAACACTGAAGCTTTCTTT

V gene: TRBV6-6
clone size: many
CDR3 length: 14
D gene: .
J gene: TRBJ1-3
CDR3 protein: CASSYSDYGNTIYF
CDR3 DNA: TGTGCCAGCAGTTACTCGGATTATGGAAACACCATATATTTT

V gene: TRBV6-6
clone size: many
CDR3 length: 15
D gene: TRBD1
J gene: TRBJ2-7
CDR3 protein: CASRPPTGGLYEQYF
CDR3 DNA: TGTGCCAGCAGACCACCTACAGGGGGCCTCTACGAGCAGTACTTC